A selection of T cell receptor beta chains follows, all from one sample in a study of beta chain features in type 1 diabetes. Sequencing was performed with immunoSEQ multiplex PCR; in TCRdb, only in-frame clones are kept and a portion is missing. The sample lists some 360,000 clones, about 18% occurring once. The source material was naive CD4+ T cells from blood. These receptors all stem from a young woman in good health. CDR3s leave out the opening cysteine and the closing phenylalanine or tryptophan. A D gene is named only where the DNA matches it firmly.

j_call,v_call,d_call,cdr3_aa
TRBJ2-7,TRBV6-6,-,ASNGGSYEQY
TRBJ1-6,TRBV4-2,-,ASSQDDTYNSPLH
TRBJ2-5,TRBV7-8,-,ASRRRGGKTQY
TRBJ1-3,TRBV14,-,ASSPEGIAIY
TRBJ1-1,TRBV7-2,TRBD1,ASSPTGGQAF
TRBJ1-1,TRBV6-1,-,ASRADTETEAF
TRBJ1-5,TRBV30,-,AWSLSGQTNQPQH
TRBJ2-3,TRBV5-1,-,ASSAGQWTDTQY
TRBJ2-5,TRBV5-1,-,ASSLEDYRETQY
TRBJ2-3,TRBV7-9,TRBD2,ASSLLGLAVTDTQY
TRBJ1-5,TRBV30,-,AWSHGSTNQPQH
TRBJ2-7,TRBV12-5,-,ASGSHGAHEQY
TRBJ2-3,TRBV4-1,TRBD2,ASSRGLAGDTDTQY
TRBJ2-1,TRBV5-1,TRBD2,ASSIAGGSYNEQF
TRBJ1-5,TRBV5-5,-,ASSSGVNQPQH
TRBJ2-7,TRBV6-6,TRBD1,ASRRDRPGEQY
TRBJ2-7,TRBV9,TRBD1,ARTGGPSYEQY
TRBJ2-2,TRBV10-3,TRBD1,AISNSGQGFSGELF
TRBJ2-1,TRBV14,-,ASSHLQGGNEQF
TRBJ1-2,TRBV6-6,-,ANREKANYGYT
TRBJ1-5,TRBV4-1,TRBD1,ASSQRQGVNSNQPQH
TRBJ1-5,TRBV7-9,TRBD1,ASSLGDSHNQPQH
TRBJ2-3,TRBV29-1,-,SEFGLTDTQY
TRBJ2-5,TRBV19,-,ASSILRGPQETQY
TRBJ2-1,TRBV5-1,-,ASSPSRNEQF
TRBJ1-2,TRBV2,-,ASSDGRLHYGYT
TRBJ2-7,TRBV28,TRBD1,ASSLVAGGSYEQY
TRBJ1-1,TRBV29-1,-,SVQQGPFTEAF
TRBJ2-1,TRBV15,-,ATSRETGGGKF
TRBJ1-2,TRBV11-2,-,ASSPPGYYGYT
TRBJ2-1,TRBV20-1,-,SASPYNEQF
TRBJ2-7,TRBV25-1,-,ASSDPRTVSYEQY
TRBJ1-1,TRBV9,TRBD1,ASSAIGTGRPEAF
TRBJ2-3,TRBV6-6,-,ASRTTGITDTQY
TRBJ1-4,TRBV5-4,TRBD1,ASSRDRVGEKLF
TRBJ2-5,TRBV5-6,-,ASSPLGGPDETQY
TRBJ1-1,TRBV2,-,ASSGEVRNTEAF
TRBJ2-2,TRBV30,TRBD1,AWSPGQGYTGELF
TRBJ2-5,TRBV6-6,TRBD1,ASSLTGGSETQY